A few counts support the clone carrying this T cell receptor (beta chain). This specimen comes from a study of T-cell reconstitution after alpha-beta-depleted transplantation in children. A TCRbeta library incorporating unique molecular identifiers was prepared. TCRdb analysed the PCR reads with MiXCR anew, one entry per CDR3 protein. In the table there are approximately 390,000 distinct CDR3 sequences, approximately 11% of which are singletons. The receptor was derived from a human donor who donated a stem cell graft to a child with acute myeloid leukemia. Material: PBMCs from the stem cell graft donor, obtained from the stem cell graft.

The CDR3 region is CASMGQETQYF. CDR3 in DNA: TGTGCCAGCATGGGACAAGAGACCCAGTACTTC. The chain employs TRBV28 and TRBJ2-5; no definite D call. The CDR3 covers 11 residues. With 7 bases removed from V and 2 bases from J, the gap between germline ends came to 5 bases. Germline V gene sequence: CDR1 MDHEN, CDR2 SYDVKM.